The source of this T cell receptor beta chain is a study of cytomegalovirus exposure and HLA in healthy donors. Study-wide results and limits: In vitro testing confirmed three CMV-associated chains as specific for CMV antigens.

The protocol was immunoSEQ multiplex PCR, while the TCRdb copy is restricted to in-frame clones and leaves out a portion. The table has around 160,000 clones, 91% seen once; the top ten hold 3% to 3.5%. It was the roughly 130-subject validation cohort, separate from the approximately 620-subject first cohort, to which the donors belonged. The germline gives CDR1 LGHNT, CDR2 FRNRAP. Trimming took off 6 bases at V and 8 bases at J, with 13 bases between the two ends. The CDR3 loop spans 12 amino acids. As concerns this clone: Its antigen is currently unknown.

The receptor comes from a woman between 18 and 29 years old in good health and CMV-seropositive. J is TRBJ1-1 and V is TRBV12-5, with a possible D match to TRBD1 (5 bases). Sequenced: PBMCs. This CDR3 is CASGETVREAFF. CDR3 coding DNA: TGTGCTAGTGGGGAGACAGTCAGAGAAGCTTTCTTT.